This T cell receptor beta chain derives from a study of T-cell memory formation after mild COVID-19 (dated by TCRdb to the early 2020s). For the study in its entirety: Most TCR sequence clusters were specific to one of the two donors. The cohort comprised two young, previously healthy adult volunteers, one female and one male. In a couple of donors, T-cell clones that expanded and contracted after mild COVID-19 were tracked by sequencing TCRalpha and TCRbeta repertoires over time. The study at large found these results: The study included only a couple of mild cases, and larger cohorts that include severe cases with pre-infection samples were judged to be necessary. Clones that contracted from day 15 to 85 showed balanced CD4/CD8 phenotypes, whereas a second wave of clones that expanded from day 15 to 37 leaned towards CD4+. The second-wave clones that peaked on day 37 were not confirmed to be SARS-CoV-2 specific. Some responding clones were found in pre-infection memory, which suggests that pre-existing cross-reactive memory T cells took part in the SARS-CoV-2 response. Contracting CD4+ clones were found mainly in CM and EM memory subsets, while CD8+ clones were enriched in EMRA.

The CDR3 contains 12 residues, cysteine and phenylalanine counted. Here the CDR3 DNA is all that survives: 36 bases in frame from base 1. CDR1 and CDR2 are drawn from the germline V gene (reference sequence): LNHDA, SQIVND. V and J lose 4 bases and 5 bases, and a span of 8 bases separates them. Ficoll-Paque density gradient centrifugation was the method used to isolate PBMCs. Sequencing relied on an Illumina NovaSeq 6000. Using 5'RACE with constant-segment primers, TCRalpha and TCRbeta cDNA libraries were constructed, with sample barcodes and unique molecular identifiers added in the process. Trizol reagent was used to extract RNA from every sample. Amplification of the libraries took two PCR steps, and the second step added a second sample barcode plus Illumina TruSeq adapters. Libraries were sequenced on an Illumina NovaSeq with 2 x 150 bp paired-end reads. In the paper's pipeline: The reads were demultiplexed and collapsed into UMI-guided consensus sequences using migec v1.2.7. Using mixcr v2.1.11, UMI consensuses were aligned to TRA and TRB V and J templates and then assembled into clonotypes. A clonotype was counted as expanded or contracted only if both edgeR and NoisET called the change significant, with noise models trained on biological replicates. For edgeR calls, the thresholds were a false discovery rate-adjusted p below 0.01 and a log2 fold-change of 1. PCA with hierarchical clustering of max-normalized trajectories of the 1000 most abundant clonotypes was used as exploratory dynamics analysis. Separately sequenced CD4+ and CD8+ repertoires were used to assign a CD4 or CD8 phenotype to each responding clone. The public reads were reanalyzed by TCRdb: fastp trimming at Q25, MiXCR alignment, in-frame beta chains only. One record per CDR3 amino acid sequence lists the most common genes and DNA. TCRdb's processing, not the authors' own work, is the source of the V and J calls. The table for this sample lists about 400,000 distinct CDR3 sequences; about 22% of them were counted only once. Over 10% of the sample is in the top ten clones.

A remark on this clonotype: Its antigen remains unidentified. No base-level quality is on record; no much larger clone is a single base apart.

The sequence was collected from an adult woman who had mild COVID-19 (a few samples of this study predate the infection). The sample titles of this study are shuffled in the database, so cell type and time point are left out; the donor was told from shared clones. The V and J genes are TRBV19 and TRBJ1-1; TRBD1 is a possible D gene, resting on 5 matching bases. The source material was PBMCs or a T cell subset sorted from them (not recorded which). The bases are TGTGCCAGTAGTACAGGGTTTACTGAAGCTTTCTTT. This is translated as CASSTGFTEAFF.